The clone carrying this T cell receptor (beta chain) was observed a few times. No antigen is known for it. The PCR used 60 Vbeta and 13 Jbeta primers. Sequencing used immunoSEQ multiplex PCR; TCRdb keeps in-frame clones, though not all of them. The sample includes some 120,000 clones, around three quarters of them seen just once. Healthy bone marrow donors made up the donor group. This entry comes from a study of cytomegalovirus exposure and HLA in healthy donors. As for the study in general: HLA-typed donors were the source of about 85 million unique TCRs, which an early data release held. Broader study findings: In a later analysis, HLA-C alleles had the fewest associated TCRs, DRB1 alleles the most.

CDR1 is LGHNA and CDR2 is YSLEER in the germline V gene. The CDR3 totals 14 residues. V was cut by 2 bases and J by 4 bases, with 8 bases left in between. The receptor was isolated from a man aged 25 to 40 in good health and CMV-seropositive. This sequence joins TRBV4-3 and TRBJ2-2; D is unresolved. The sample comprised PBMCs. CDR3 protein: CASSQLGITGELFF. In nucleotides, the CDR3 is TGCGCCAGCAGCCAACTAGGCATCACCGGGGAGCTGTTTTTT.